The clone carrying this T cell receptor beta chain is medium-sized. This CDR3 is 11 amino acids long. Germline V CDR1 and CDR2: MNHEY, SVGEGT. V lost 4 bases and J lost 3, with 4 bases in between. This sample was included in a study of spatial heterogeneity in lung cancer. Every molecule of TCR cDNA had its own unique molecular identifier. One entry per CDR3 protein results from TCRdb running MiXCR on the 5' RACE reads. The table includes some 2,900 distinct CDR3 sequences, about 7% detected once. Time point described: sample taken at primary tumor resection. The 70 or so donors had untreated early-stage non-small cell lung cancer. No cell sorting; template was whole RNA from tumor, lung tissue or PBMC.

This chain joins TRBV6-2 or TRBV6-3 and TRBJ2-7; D is unclear. The source is a male donor with early-stage non-small cell lung cancer. The source material was normal lung tissue next to the tumor, sampled at surgery. CDR3 coding DNA: TGTGCCAGCAGTTCGGTCTACGAGCAGTACTTC. Its protein is CASSSVYEQYF.